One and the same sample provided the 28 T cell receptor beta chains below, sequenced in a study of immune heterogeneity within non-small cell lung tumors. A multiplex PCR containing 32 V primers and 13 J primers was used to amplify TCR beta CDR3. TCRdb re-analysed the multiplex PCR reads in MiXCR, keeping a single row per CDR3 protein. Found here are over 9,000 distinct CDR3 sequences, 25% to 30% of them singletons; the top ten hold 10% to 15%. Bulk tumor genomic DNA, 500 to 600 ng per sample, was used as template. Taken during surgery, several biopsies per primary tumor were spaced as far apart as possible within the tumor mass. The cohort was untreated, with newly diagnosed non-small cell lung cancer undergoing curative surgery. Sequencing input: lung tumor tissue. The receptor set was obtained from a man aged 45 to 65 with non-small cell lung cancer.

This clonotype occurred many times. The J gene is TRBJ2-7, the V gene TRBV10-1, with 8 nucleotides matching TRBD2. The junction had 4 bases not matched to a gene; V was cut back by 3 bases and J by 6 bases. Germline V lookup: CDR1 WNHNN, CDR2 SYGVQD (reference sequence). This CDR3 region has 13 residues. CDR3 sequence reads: CASSDQRETEQYF. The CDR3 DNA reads TGCGCCAGCAGTGACCAGCGGGAGACCGAGCAGTACTTC.

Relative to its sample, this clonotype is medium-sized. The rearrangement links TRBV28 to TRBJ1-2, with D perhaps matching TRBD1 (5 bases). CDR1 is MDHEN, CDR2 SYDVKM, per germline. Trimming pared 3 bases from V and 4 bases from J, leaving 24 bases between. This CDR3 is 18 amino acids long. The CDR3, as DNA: TGTGCCAGCAGTTTTCCCCGGGGGTCTCCAAAGGGTTCCTATGGCTACACCTTC. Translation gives CASSFPRGSPKGSYGYTF.

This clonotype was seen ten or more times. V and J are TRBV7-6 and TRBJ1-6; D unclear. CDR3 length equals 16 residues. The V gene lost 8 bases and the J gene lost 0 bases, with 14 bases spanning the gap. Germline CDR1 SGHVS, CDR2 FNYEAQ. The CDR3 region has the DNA TGTGCCAGCTCACAGTCGGCGAGCTCCTATAATTCACCCCTCCACTTT. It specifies CASSQSASSYNSPLHF. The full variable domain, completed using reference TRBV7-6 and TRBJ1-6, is GAGVSQSPRYKVTKRGQDVALRCDPISGHVSLYWYRQALGQGPEFLTYFNYEAQQDKSGLPNDRFSAERPEGSISTLTIQRTEQRDSAMYRCASSQSASSYNSPLHFGNGTRLTVT.

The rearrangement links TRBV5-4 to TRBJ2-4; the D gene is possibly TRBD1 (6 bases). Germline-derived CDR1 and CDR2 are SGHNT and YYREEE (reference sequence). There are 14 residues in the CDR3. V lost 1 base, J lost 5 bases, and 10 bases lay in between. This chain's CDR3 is CASSLQAGENIQYF. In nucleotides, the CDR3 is TGTGCCAGCAGCTTGCAAGCAGGGGAAAACATTCAGTACTTC.

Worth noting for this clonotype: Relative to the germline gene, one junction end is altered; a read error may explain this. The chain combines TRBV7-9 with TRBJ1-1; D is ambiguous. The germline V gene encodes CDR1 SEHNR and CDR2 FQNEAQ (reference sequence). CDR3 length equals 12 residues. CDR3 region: CDSRLERVGAFF. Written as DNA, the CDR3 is TGTGACAGCAGATTAGAGCGGGTAGGAGCTTTCTTT.

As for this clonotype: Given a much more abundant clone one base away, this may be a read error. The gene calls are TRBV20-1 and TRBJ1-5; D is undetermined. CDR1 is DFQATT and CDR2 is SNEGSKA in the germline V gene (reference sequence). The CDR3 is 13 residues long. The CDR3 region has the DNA TGCAGTGCCCCGGGGAGGAGCAATAAGCCCCAGCATTTT. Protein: CSAPGRSNKPQHF.

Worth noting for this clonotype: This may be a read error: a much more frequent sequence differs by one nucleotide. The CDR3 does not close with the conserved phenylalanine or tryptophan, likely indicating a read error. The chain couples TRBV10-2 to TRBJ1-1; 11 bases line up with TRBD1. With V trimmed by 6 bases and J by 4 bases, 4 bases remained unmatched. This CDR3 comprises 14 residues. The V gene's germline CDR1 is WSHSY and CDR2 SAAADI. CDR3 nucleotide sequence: TGCGCCAGCAGGGACAGGGGGCTCGGCACTGAAGCTTTCTCT. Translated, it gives CASRDRGLGTEAFS.

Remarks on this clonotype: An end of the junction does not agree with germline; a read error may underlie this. CDR3 region: CARSLGNTEAFF. The CDR3 nucleotides read TGTGCCAGAAGTTTGGGGAACACTGAAGCTTTCTTT. The chain is built from TRBV12-3 or TRBV12-4 and TRBJ1-1, with no clear D. The CDR3 length is 12 residues.

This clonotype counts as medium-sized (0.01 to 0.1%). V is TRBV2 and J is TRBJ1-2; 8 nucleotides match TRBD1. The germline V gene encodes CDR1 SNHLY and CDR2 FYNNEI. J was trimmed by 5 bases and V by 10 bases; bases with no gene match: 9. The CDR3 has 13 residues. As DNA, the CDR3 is TGTGCCACCCAGCCCGGGACAGGTTATGGCTACACCTTC. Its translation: CATQPGTGYGYTF. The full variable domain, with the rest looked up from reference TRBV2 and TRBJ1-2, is EPEVTQTPSHQVTQMGQEVILRCVPISNHLYFYWYRQILGQKVEFLVSFYNNEISEKSEIFDDQFSVERPDGSNFTLKIRSTKLEDSAMYFCATQPGTGYGYTFGSGTRLTVV.

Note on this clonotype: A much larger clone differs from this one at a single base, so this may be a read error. The CDR3 spells CAWTGRRTDTQYF. CDR3 sequence (DNA): TGTGCCTGGACAGGGAGGCGCACAGATACGCAGTATTTT. J is TRBJ2-3 and V is TRBV30; the D gene is possibly TRBD2 (6 bases). Germline V lookup: CDR1 GTSNPN, CDR2 SVGIG (reference sequence). Between the trimmed V and J ends, which lost 4 bases and 1 base, there was a span of 9 bases. This CDR3 is 13 amino acids long.

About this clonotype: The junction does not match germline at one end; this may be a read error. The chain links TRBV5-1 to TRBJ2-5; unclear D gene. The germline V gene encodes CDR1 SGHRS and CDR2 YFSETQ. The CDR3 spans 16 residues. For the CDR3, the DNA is TGCGCCAGCACCTTGGGCCTGGAGCCTTTTCAAGAGACCCAGTACTTC. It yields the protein CASTLGLEPFQETQYF.

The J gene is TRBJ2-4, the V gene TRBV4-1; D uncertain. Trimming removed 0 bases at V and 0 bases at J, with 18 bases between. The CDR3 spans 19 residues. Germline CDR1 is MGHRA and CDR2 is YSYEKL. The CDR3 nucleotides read TGCGCCAGCAGCCAAGATGGGGTGCAAGGATCTATAGCCAAAAACATTCAGTACTTC. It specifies CASSQDGVQGSIAKNIQYF.

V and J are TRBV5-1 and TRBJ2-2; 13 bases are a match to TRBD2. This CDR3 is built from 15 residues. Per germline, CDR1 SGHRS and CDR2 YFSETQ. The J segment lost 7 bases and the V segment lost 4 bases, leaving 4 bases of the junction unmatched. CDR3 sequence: CASSPGLAGVGELFF. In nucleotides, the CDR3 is TGCGCCAGCAGCCCCGGACTAGCGGGGGTCGGGGAGCTGTTTTTT.

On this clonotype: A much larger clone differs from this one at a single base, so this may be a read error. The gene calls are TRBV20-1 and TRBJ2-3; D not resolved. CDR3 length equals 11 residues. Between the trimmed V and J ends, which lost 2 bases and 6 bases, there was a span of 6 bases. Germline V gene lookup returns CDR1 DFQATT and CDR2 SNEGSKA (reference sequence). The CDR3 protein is CSARSGDTQYF. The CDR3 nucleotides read TGCAGTGCTAGATCGGGTGATACGCAGTATTTT.

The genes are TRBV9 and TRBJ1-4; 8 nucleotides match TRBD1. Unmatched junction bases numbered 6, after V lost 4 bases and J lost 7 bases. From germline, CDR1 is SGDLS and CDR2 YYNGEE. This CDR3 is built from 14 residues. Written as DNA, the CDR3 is TGTGCCAGCAGCCCGGATGACAGGGGTGAAAAACTGTTTTTT. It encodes CASSPDDRGEKLFF.

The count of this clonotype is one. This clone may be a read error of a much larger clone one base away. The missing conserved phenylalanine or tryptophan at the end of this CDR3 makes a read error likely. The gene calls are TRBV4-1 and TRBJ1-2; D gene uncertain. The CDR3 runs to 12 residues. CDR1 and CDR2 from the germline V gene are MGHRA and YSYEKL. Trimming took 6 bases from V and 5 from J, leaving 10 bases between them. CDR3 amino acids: CASSTIGYGYTL. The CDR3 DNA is TGCGCCAGCAGTACGATTGGGTATGGCTACACCTTA.

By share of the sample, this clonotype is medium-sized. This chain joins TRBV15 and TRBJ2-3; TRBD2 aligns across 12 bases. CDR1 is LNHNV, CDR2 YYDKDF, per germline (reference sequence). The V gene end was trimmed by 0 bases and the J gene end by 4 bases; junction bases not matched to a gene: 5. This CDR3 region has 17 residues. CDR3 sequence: CATSRDYTSGRPDTQYF. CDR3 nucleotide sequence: TGTGCCACCAGCAGAGATTACACTAGCGGGAGGCCAGATACGCAGTATTTT. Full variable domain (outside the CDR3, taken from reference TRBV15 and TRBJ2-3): DAMVIQNPRYQVTQFGKPVTLSCSQTLNHNVMYWYQQKSSQAPKLLFHYYDKDFNNEADTPDNFQSRRPNTSFCFLDIRSPGLGDTAMYLCATSRDYTSGRPDTQYFGPGTRLTVL.

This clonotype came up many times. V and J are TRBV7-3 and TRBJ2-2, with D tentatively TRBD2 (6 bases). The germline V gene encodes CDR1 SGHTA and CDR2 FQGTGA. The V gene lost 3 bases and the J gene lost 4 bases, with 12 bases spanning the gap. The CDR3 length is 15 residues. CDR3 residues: CASSFPSAGTGELFF. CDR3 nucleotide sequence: TGTGCCAGCAGCTTTCCTAGCGCGGGCACCGGGGAGCTGTTTTTT.

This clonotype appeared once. The DNA for the CDR3 is TGCAGTGCCGCCTATTTACTAGCGGGGGCGGGGAATAAGCAGTTCTTC. Residues: CSAAYLLAGAGNKQFF. J is TRBJ2-1 and V is TRBV20-1; the match to TRBD2 covers 11 bases. From germline, CDR1 is DFQATT and CDR2 SNEGSKA (reference sequence). The CDR3 has 16 amino acids. V lost 6 bases and J lost 11; bases outside the gene matches: 18.

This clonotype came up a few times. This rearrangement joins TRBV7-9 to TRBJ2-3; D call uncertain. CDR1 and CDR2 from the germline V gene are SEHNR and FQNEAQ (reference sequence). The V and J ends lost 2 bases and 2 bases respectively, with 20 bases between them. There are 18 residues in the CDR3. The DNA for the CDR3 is TGTGCCAGCAGCTTATTTGCCGCGTCGGTTGGGGACACAGATACGCAGTATTTT. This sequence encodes CASSLFAASVGDTDTQYF.

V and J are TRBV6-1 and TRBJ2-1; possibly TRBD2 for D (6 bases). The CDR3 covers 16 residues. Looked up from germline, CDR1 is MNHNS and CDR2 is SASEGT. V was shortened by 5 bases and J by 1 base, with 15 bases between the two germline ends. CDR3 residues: CASSYMGGASYNEQFF. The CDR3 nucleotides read TGTGCCAGCAGTTATATGGGCGGGGCTTCCTACAATGAGCAGTTCTTC.

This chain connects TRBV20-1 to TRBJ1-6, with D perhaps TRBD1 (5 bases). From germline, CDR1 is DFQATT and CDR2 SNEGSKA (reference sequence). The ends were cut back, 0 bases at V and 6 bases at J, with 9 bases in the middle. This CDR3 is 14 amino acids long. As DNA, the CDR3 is TGCAGTGCTAGAGATCCGAGGGGTAATTCACCCCTCCACTTT. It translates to CSARDPRGNSPLHF.

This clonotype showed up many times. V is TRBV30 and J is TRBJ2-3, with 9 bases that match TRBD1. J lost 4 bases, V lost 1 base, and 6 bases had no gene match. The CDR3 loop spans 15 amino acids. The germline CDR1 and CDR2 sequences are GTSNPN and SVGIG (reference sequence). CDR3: CAWSEYRGLSDTQYF. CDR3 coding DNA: TGTGCCTGGAGTGAGTACAGGGGGCTTTCAGATACGCAGTATTTT. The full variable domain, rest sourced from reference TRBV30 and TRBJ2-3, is SQTIHQWPATLVQPVGSPLSLECTVEGTSNPNLYWYRQAAGRGLQLLFYSVGIGQISSEVPQNLSASRPQDRQFILSSKKLLLSDSGFYLCAWSEYRGLSDTQYFGPGTRLTVL.

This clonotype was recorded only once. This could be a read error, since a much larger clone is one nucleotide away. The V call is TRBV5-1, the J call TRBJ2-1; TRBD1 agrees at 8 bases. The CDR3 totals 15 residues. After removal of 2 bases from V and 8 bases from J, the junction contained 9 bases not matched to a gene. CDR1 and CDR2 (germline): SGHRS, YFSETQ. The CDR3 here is CASSFSGGAAHEQFF. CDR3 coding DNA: TGCGCCAGCAGCTTTTCAGGGGGCGCAGCCCATGAGCAGTTCTTC.

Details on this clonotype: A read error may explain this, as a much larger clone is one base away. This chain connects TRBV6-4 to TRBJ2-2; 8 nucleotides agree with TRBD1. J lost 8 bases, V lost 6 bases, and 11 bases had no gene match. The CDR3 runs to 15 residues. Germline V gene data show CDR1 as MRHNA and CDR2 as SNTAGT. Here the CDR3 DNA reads TGTGCCAGCAGCCCCGGACAGGGTGGCGCGGGGGAGCTGTTTTTT. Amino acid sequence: CASSPGQGGAGELFF.

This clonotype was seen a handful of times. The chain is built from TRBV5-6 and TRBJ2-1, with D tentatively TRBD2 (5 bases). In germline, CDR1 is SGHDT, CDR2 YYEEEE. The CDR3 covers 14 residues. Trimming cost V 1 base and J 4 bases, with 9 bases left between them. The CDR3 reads CASSLTGNYNEQFF. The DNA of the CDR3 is TGTGCCAGCAGCTTGACCGGGAATTACAATGAGCAGTTCTTC.

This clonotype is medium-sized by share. CDR3 DNA: TGTGCCACCAGCAGTGGGCCCACCACGCCTAATAGCAATCAGCCCCAGCATTTT. Translated: CATSSGPTTPNSNQPQHF. The chain carries TRBV15 and TRBJ1-5, with no clear D. The germline V gene encodes CDR1 LNHNV and CDR2 YYDKDF (reference sequence). The CDR3 is made up of 18 amino acids. V shed 3 bases and J shed 0 bases, with 18 bases lying between them.

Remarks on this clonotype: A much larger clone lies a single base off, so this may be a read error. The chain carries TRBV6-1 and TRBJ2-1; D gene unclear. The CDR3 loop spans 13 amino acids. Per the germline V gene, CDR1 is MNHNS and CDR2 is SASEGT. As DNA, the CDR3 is TGTGCCCGCAGCCTCGTGACCTACAATGAGCAGTTCTTC. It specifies CARSLVTYNEQFF.